This TCR beta chain was recorded in a study of blood T cell repertoires in COVID-19. Study information: The United States, Italy and Spain were the sources of the acute and convalescent COVID-19 samples. The cDNA or gDNA used as material had been derived from T cells, B-cell-depleted T cells, or PBMCs.

Authors' methods: Reference gene primer amplification gave nucleated cell count estimates. Some clones are missing from TCRdb's copy, which holds only in-frame ones; the method was immunoSEQ multiplex PCR. That table is the source of V, J and clone size, and D and trimming were worked out from the DNA. The sample holds nearly 70,000 clones, about 85% seen once. Enrolment of Seattle patients took place during active infection, and they were followed longitudinally. This clone came up a few times. This TCR derives from a woman between 50 and 59 years old with COVID-19, enrolled during active disease. The sample comprised peripheral blood.

The CDR3 loop reads CASSLTGFTEAFF. Written as DNA, the CDR3 is TGTGCCAGCAGCCTTACAGGGTTCACTGAAGCTTTCTTT. The chain is built from TRBV5-4 and TRBJ1-1; a possible D gene is TRBD1 (6 bases). CDR1 is SGHNT and CDR2 is YYREEE in the germline V gene (reference sequence). CDR3 length equals 13 residues. Trimming left V 4 bases short and J 4 bases short, with 11 bases between.